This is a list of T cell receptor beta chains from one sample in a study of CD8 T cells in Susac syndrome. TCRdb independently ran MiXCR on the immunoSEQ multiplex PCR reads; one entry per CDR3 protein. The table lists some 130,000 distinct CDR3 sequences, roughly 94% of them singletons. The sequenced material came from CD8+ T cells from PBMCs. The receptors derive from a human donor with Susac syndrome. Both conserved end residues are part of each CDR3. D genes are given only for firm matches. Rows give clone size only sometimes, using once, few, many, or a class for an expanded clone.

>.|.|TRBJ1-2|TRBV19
TGTGCCAGTAGTAGCCAGGGGCTACACTTC
CASSSQGLHF
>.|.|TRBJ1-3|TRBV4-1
TGCGCCAGCAGCCAAGTAGGCAGGGCGAAAAGCTCTGGAAACACCATATATTTT
CASSQVGRAKSSGNTIYF
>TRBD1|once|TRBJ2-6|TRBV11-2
TGTGCCAGCAGCTCCAGAACAGGGGGCGCTGGGGCCAACGTCCTGACTTTC
CASSSRTGGAGANVLTF
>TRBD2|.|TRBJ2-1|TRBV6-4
TGTGCCAGCAGTGAAAGGGCGGGAGGTGTTTCCTACAATGAGCAGTTCTTC
CASSERAGGVSYNEQFF
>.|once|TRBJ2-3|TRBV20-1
TGCAGTGCTAGAAAAGCGATTACTAGCACAGATACGCAGTATTTT
CSARKAITSTDTQYF
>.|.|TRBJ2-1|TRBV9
TGTGCCAGCAGCGTAGCTACAGGGTATGAGCAGTTCTTC
CASSVATGYEQFF
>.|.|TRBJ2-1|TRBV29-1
TGCAGCGTTGAGGGGGAAAGCAATGAGCAGTTCTTC
CSVEGESNEQFF
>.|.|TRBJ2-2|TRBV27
TGTGCCAGCACCCAAGGGACAAGGCCTGACACCGGGGAGCTGTTTTTT
CASTQGTRPDTGELFF
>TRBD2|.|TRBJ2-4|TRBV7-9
TGTGCCAGCAGCGGGAGCGGGGGAGGAACTCTAGCCAAAAACATTCAGTACTTC
CASSGSGGGTLAKNIQYF
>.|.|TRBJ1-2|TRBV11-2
TGTGCCAGCAGCCCGGGCCCCATTATCCCAAGTGGCTACACCTTC
CASSPGPIIPSGYTF
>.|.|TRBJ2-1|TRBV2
TGTGCCAGCAGTGGAGTTACCAATGAGCAGTTCTTC
CASSGVTNEQFF
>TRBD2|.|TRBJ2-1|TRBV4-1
TGCGCCAGCAGCCAAGAGGGGGGACTAGCGGGAGACAATGAGCAGTTCTTC
CASSQEGGLAGDNEQFF
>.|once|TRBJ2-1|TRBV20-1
TGCAGTGCTAGAGATCTCTCGACTAGTCGCAATGAGCAGTTCTTC
CSARDLSTSRNEQFF
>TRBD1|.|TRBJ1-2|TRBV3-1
TGTGCCAGCAGCGTGGTCTCCACAGGGGTTAACTATGGCTACACCTTC
CASSVVSTGVNYGYTF
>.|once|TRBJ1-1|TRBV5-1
TGCGCCAGCAGCCTGGACAACCCGAACACTGAAGCTTTCTTT
CASSLDNPNTEAFF
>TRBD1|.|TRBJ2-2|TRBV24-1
TGTGCCACCAGTGACCCCTCGACAGGGGCGACCGGGGAGCTGTTTTTT
CATSDPSTGATGELFF
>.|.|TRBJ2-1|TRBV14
TGTGCCAGCAGCCGCAAACCGGGGACTGCGACTTACAATGAGCAGTTCTTC
CASSRKPGTATYNEQFF
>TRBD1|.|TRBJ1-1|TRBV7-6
TGTGCCAGCAGCTTAGGAGGCAGGGGGACTGAAGCTTTCTTT
CASSLGGRGTEAFF
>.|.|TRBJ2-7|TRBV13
TGTGCCAGCAGCCGAGGGACGTCCTACGAGCAGTACTTC
CASSRGTSYEQYF
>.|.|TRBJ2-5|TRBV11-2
TGTGCCAGCAGCATCAGGGTTAAGGAAGAGACCCAGTACTTC
CASSIRVKEETQYF
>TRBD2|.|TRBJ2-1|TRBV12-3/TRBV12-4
TGTGCCAGCAGTTTTACACTCTTCGGGAGGGCCAGGCCCGATGAGCAGTTCTTC
CASSFTLFGRARPDEQFF
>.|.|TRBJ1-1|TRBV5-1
TGCGCCAGCAACGTCGACGGGATCGACACTGAAGCTTTCTTT
CASNVDGIDTEAFF
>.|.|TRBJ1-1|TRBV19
TGTGCCAGTAGTATGGGGCCCTACAGCACTGAAGCTTTCTTT
CASSMGPYSTEAFF
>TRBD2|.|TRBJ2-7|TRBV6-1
TGTGCCAGCAGTGAAACCCTAGCGGGAGTACACGAGCAGTACTTC
CASSETLAGVHEQYF
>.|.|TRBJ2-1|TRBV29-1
TGCAGCGTCGACTTGGGACAATGGAGCCGTGGTGAGCAGTTCTTC
CSVDLGQWSRGEQFF
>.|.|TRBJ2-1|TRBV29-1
TGCAGCGTTGCTGAAAGCTCCTACAATGAGCAGTTCTTC
CSVAESSYNEQFF
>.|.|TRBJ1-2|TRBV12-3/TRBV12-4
TGTGCCAGCGAAACCGGACCAAGCCACACCTTC
CASETGPSHTF
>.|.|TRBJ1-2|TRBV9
TGTGCCAGCAGCGTAGTGAGGGGGGATGGCTATGGCTACACCTTC
CASSVVRGDGYGYTF
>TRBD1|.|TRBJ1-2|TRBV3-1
TGTGCCAGCAGCCATTGGACAGGGGCGGACTATGGCTACACCTTC
CASSHWTGADYGYTF
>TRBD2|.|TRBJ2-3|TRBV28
TGTGCCAGCAGGGGCCCGCTAGCGGGATCTTCAGATACGCAGTATTTT
CASRGPLAGSSDTQYF
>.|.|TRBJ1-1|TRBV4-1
TGCGCCAGCACTGACCGAGGGAACACTGAAGCTTTCTTT
CASTDRGNTEAFF
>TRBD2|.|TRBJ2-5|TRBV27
TGTGCCAGCAGTTCACAGCGGGAGGGCCAAGAGACCCAGTACTTC
CASSSQREGQETQYF
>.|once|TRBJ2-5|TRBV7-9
TGTGCCAGCAGGGGAGTACTTCCAGAAGAGACCCAGTACTTC
CASRGVLPEETQYF
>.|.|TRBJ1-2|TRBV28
TGTGCCAGCTGGGGGGAGGATGGCTACACCTTC
CASWGEDGYTF
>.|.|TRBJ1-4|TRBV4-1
TGCGCCAGCAGCCAAGATACGGAAAAACTGTTTTTT
CASSQDTEKLFF
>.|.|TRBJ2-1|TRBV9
TGTGCCAGCAGCGTAGTAGGTGGGGAGCGGTCCTACAATGAGCAGTTCTTC
CASSVVGGERSYNEQFF
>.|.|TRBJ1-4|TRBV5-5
TGTGCCAGCAGCTTGAGAGGAGAAGGCTCAGCGGACGAAAAACTGTTTTTT
CASSLRGEGSADEKLFF
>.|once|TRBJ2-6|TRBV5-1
TGCGCCAGCAGATCATGGACAGAGCTGGAGGCCAACGTCCTGACTTTC
CASRSWTELEANVLTF
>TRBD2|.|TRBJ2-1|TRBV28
TGTGCCAGCAGTAAAAGGACTAGCGGGAGGGAAAAGTTCTTC
CASSKRTSGREKFF
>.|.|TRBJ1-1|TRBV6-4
TGTGCCAGCAGTGACTCGGACTCCGGGAGTGGCGCTGAAGCTTTCTTT
CASSDSDSGSGAEAFF
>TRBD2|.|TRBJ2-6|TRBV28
TGTGCCAGCTGGGGGGGCTCTGGGGCCAACGTCCTGACTTTC
CASWGGSGANVLTF
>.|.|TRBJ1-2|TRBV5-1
TGCGCCAGCAGCCCACCAGGCAGCGCTAACTATGGCTACACCTTC
CASSPPGSANYGYTF
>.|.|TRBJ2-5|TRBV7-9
TGTGCCAGCAGCTCTCCTAGAGACTCCCAAGAGACCCAGTACTTC
CASSSPRDSQETQYF
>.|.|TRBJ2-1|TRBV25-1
TGTGCCAGCAGTGGAGTTTCCCGCTACAATGAGCAGTTCTTC
CASSGVSRYNEQFF
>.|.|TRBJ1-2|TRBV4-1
TGCGCCAGCAGCCAGGTCTCAGGGGATGGCTACACCTTC
CASSQVSGDGYTF
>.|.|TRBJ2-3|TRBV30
TGTGCCTGGAGTCGTGCAGAGTCCTCGGGTTTAGATACGCAGTATTTT
CAWSRAESSGLDTQYF
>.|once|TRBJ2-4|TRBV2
TGTGCCAGCACCATGGTGGGGAACATTCAGTACTTC
CASTMVGNIQYF
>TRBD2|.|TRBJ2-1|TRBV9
TGTGCCAGCAGCGCCCTACTAGCGGGAGAGAGGAATGAGCAGTTCTTC
CASSALLAGERNEQFF
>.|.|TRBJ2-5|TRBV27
TGTGCCAGCAGTACTCAAGAGACCCAGTACTTC
CASSTQETQYF
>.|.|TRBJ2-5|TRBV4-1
TGCGCCAGCAGAAACACAGGATTCTCAGAGACCCAGTACTTC
CASRNTGFSETQYF
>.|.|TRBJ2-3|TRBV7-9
TGTGCCAGCAGCTCAACTCGGGATACGCAGTATTTT
CASSSTRDTQYF
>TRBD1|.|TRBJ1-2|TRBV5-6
TGTGCCAGCAGCCATCCCCGGGACAGTAAACTTAACTATGGCTACACCTTC
CASSHPRDSKLNYGYTF
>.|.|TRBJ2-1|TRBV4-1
TGCGCCAGCAGCCCAAATTGGGGGGAGAGCGCCTACAATGAGCAGTTCTTC
CASSPNWGESAYNEQFF
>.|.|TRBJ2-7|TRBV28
TGTGCCAGCAGTTGGCAGGGAGGATTGATTGCCGAGCAGTACTTC
CASSWQGGLIAEQYF